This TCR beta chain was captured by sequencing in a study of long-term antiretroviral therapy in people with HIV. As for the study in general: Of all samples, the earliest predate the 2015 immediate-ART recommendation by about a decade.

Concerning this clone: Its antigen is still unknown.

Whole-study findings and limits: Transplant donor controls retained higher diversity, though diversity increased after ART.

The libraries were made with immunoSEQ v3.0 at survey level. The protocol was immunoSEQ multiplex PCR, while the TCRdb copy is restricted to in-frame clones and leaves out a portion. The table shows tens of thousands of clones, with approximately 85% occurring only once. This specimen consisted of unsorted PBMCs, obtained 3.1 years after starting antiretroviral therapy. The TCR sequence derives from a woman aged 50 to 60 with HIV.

In DNA, the CDR3 is TGTGCCAGCAGTTACCCGGGGAATTCACCCCTCCACTTT. This translates into CASSYPGNSPLHF. V is TRBV6-5 and J is TRBJ1-6; unclear D gene. CDR1 is MNHEY and CDR2 is SVGAGI in the germline V gene. This CDR3 region has 13 residues. The V end was cut by 2 bases, the J end by 7 bases, with 6 bases between.